Each of the 30 T cell receptor beta chains below was sequenced from the same sample in a study of blood T cells in healthy people across ages. Primers used in a second PCR of about 7 to 12 cycles were a sample-barcoded 5' primer and a J-beta primer mix. TCRdb reanalysed the 5' RACE reads using MiXCR and keeps one entry per CDR3 protein. The repertoire holds about 970,000 distinct CDR3 sequences, with roughly half as singletons. The specimen was blood. The source is a woman aged 60-75 years in good health.

V gene TRBV6-5 combines with J gene TRBJ1-4, with no clear D. The CDR3 runs to 15 residues. Germline V gives CDR1 MNHEY, CDR2 SVGAGI. V lost 1 base and J 7 bases, leaving 13 bases between the germline ends. This chain's CDR3 is CASSYLSRLSEKLFF. The CDR3, as DNA: TGTGCCAGCAGTTACTTGAGCAGACTAAGTGAAAAACTGTTTTTT.

The chain uses TRBV20-1 and TRBJ1-2; D is possibly TRBD1 (5 bases). In germline, CDR1 is DFQATT, CDR2 SNEGSKA (reference sequence). Trimming left V 5 bases short and J 5 bases short, with 24 bases between. The CDR3 spans 16 residues. The DNA for the CDR3 is TGCAGTGCTTTCGACGCCGGGACCTTGGGGTTTTATGGCTACACCTTC. As protein: CSAFDAGTLGFYGYTF.

This chain links TRBV20-1 with TRBJ1-4, with no clear D. CDR3 size: 14 residues. V was clipped by 5 bases and J by 5 bases, with 15 bases between them. Germline V gene lookup returns CDR1 DFQATT and CDR2 SNEGSKA (reference sequence). CDR3 sequence: CSAPLIGLNEKLFF. The CDR3 coding sequence is TGCAGTGCTCCATTGATCGGCCTAAATGAAAAACTGTTTTTT.

The chain links TRBV20-1 to TRBJ2-1, with D uncertain. CDR1 DFQATT and CDR2 SNEGSKA come from the germline V gene (reference sequence). Trimming pared 6 bases from V and 5 bases from J, leaving 20 bases between. The CDR3 consists of 15 residues. Written as DNA, the CDR3 is TGCAGTGCCCCCTCCTCGGCTAGTGTGAACAATGAGCAGTTCTTC. Protein product: CSAPSSASVNNEQFF.

This clonotype came up a few times. The rearrangement joins TRBV24-1 to TRBJ2-5; 8 bases match TRBD1. Germline CDR1 KGHDR, CDR2 SFDVKD. Trimming took 2 bases from V and 2 from J; bases not matched to a gene: 9. This CDR3 region has 17 residues. The CDR3 here is CATSDWGEWTGQETQYF. The CDR3 bases are TGTGCCACCAGTGATTGGGGTGAATGGACAGGGCAAGAGACCCAGTACTTC.

The chain combines TRBV27 with TRBJ2-3; the match to TRBD2 covers 9 bases. V gave up 2 bases and J gave up 2 bases; unmatched junction bases: 2. This CDR3 region has 15 residues. CDR1 is MNHEY and CDR2 is SMNVEV in the germline V gene (reference sequence). CDR3 sequence (DNA): TGTGCCAGCAGTTTAGCGGGAGGGATCACAGATACGCAGTATTTT. Amino acids: CASSLAGGITDTQYF.

A few counts support this clonotype. V gene TRBV7-2 combines with J gene TRBJ1-2, with TRBD1 matching 11 bases. After removal of 2 bases from V and 7 bases from J, the junction contained 6 bases not matched to a gene. CDR3 length: 15 amino acids. Germline values: CDR1 SGHTA, CDR2 FQGNSA. CDR3 DNA: TGTGCCAGCAGCTTAAAAGGACAGGGGGCGCCTGGCTACACCTTC. This translates into CASSLKGQGAPGYTF.

In its sample, this clonotype was seen once. V gene TRBV6-1 combines with J gene TRBJ1-4; a weak D match, TRBD1 (5 bases). Germline V gives CDR1 MNHNS, CDR2 SASEGT. The V end lost 1 base, the J end lost 8 bases, and 14 bases lay between the germline ends. The CDR3 sequence is 15 residues long. Written as DNA, the CDR3 is TGTGCCAGCAGTGAAGGGGGAGGGGCAGGAGAAAAACTGTTTTTT. Residues: CASSEGGGAGEKLFF.

Details on this clonotype: The junction departs from germline at one end; a sequencing error may be responsible. The chain links TRBV27 to TRBJ2-7; tentatively, D is TRBD1 or TRBD2 (5 bases each). This CDR3 has 14 amino acids. CDR1 is MNHEY, CDR2 SMNVEV, per germline (reference sequence). CDR3 in DNA: TGTGCCAGCAGTTTAGGGGCTAGCAGCTACGAGCAGCACTTC. The encoded protein is CASSLGASSYEQHF.

This chain joins TRBV25-1 and TRBJ2-3, with unresolved D. Germline V gene lookup returns CDR1 MGHDK and CDR2 SYGVNS. The CDR3 is made up of 15 amino acids. Trimming took off 2 bases at V and 2 bases at J, with 11 bases between the two ends. CDR3 residues: CASSERVTPTDTQYF. The CDR3 region has the DNA TGTGCCAGCAGTGAACGAGTGACTCCCACAGATACGCAGTATTTT.

CDR3 amino acids: CATSRTDRGLPNEQFF. The CDR3 DNA reads TGTGCCACCAGCAGGACCGACAGGGGGCTCCCCAATGAGCAGTTCTTC. The chain couples TRBV15 to TRBJ2-1; 10 bases agree with TRBD1. This CDR3 contains 16 residues. In germline, CDR1 is LNHNV, CDR2 YYDKDF (reference sequence). V lost 3 bases and J lost 6; bases outside the gene matches: 8. Together with reference TRBV15 and TRBJ2-1, the CDR3 gives the full variable domain: DAMVIQNPRYQVTQFGKPVTLSCSQTLNHNVMYWYQQKSSQAPKLLFHYYDKDFNNEADTPDNFQSRRPNTSFCFLDIRSPGLGDTAMYLCATSRTDRGLPNEQFFGPGTRLTVL.

The chain recombines TRBV5-1 with TRBJ2-5; D is undetermined. The J call may be mistaken, given a closer DNA end match to TRBJ2-7. CDR3 length: 14 residues. Germline V gives CDR1 SGHRS, CDR2 YFSETQ. CDR3 amino acids: CASSLVGQLYEQYF. For the CDR3, the DNA is TGCGCCAGCAGCTTGGTCGGCCAGCTCTACGAGCAGTACTTC.

J is TRBJ2-1 and V is TRBV12-3 or TRBV12-4; no definite D call. CDR3 length: 15 amino acids. Between the trimmed V and J ends, which lost 1 base and 6 bases, there was a span of 13 bases. In DNA form, the CDR3 reads TGTGCCAGCAGTTTAGTAACTGGATACACCAATGAGCAGTTCTTC. It yields the protein CASSLVTGYTNEQFF.

The CDR3 spells CASSSNHDSAFF. DNA of the CDR3: TGCGCCAGCAGCTCGAACCATGATTCAGCTTTCTTT. V is TRBV5-1 and J is TRBJ1-1; D remains unclear. The CDR3 covers 12 residues. Germline lookup yields CDR1 SGHRS and CDR2 YFSETQ. V lost 3 bases, J lost 10 bases, and 13 bases lay in between.

This clonotype appeared a few times. This chain links TRBV20-1 with TRBJ2-5; either TRBD1 or TRBD2 may supply D (5 bases each). V was shortened by 0 bases and J by 0 bases, with 17 bases between the two germline ends. There are 17 residues in the CDR3. From germline, CDR1 is DFQATT and CDR2 SNEGSKA (reference sequence). CDR3: CSARDRALGTYQETQYF. CDR3 coding DNA: TGCAGTGCTAGAGATCGGGCGTTAGGGACGTACCAAGAGACCCAGTACTTC.

The V call is TRBV9, the J call TRBJ1-2, with a weak D call TRBD1 (5 bases). Trimming removed 4 bases from V and 8 bases from J, with 15 bases in between. Germline CDR1 SGDLS, CDR2 YYNGEE. The CDR3 extends over 13 amino acids. The CDR3, as DNA: TGTGCCAGCAGCCGAGTAGTAGGGGCCGGCTACACCTTC. Its protein is CASSRVVGAGYTF.

This clonotype has just a few counts. Compared with germline, one end of the junction differs, possibly owing to a read error. The J gene is TRBJ2-7, the V gene TRBV7-2; perhaps TRBD1 as D (6 bases). CDR1 is SGHTA, CDR2 FQGNSA, per germline. The length of the CDR3 is 14 residues. Here the CDR3 DNA reads TGTGCAAGCAAACCTGTCAGGGGATCCTACGAGCAGTACTTC. Its protein is CASKPVRGSYEQYF.

The J gene is TRBJ1-2, the V gene TRBV6-1; 7 nucleotides match TRBD1. Germline CDR1 is MNHNS and CDR2 is SASEGT. After removal of 4 bases from V and 2 bases from J, the junction contained 4 bases not matched to a gene. This CDR3 spans 14 amino acids. CDR3 loop: CASSGLGQNYGYTF. The CDR3 DNA reads as TGTGCCAGCAGTGGCCTGGGACAGAACTATGGCTACACCTTC.

The rearrangement uses TRBV7-9 and TRBJ1-1, with D unclear. Germline CDR1 SEHNR, CDR2 FQNEAQ (reference sequence). The CDR3 has 13 amino acids. V was shortened by 4 bases and J by 4 bases, with 10 bases between the two germline ends. CDR3 coding DNA: TGTGCCAGCAGCTCTCCTGGGTTCACTGAAGCTTTCTTT. This gives the protein CASSSPGFTEAFF.

The chain links TRBV6-5 to TRBJ2-7; D not certain. The CDR3 totals 14 residues. Trimming removed 0 bases from V and 5 bases from J, with 11 bases in between. Germline V gene sequence: CDR1 MNHEY, CDR2 SVGAGI. The CDR3 region has the DNA TGTGCCAGCAGTTACTCACGACGGAGTAACGAGCAGTACTTC. This codes for CASSYSRRSNEQYF.

The chain employs TRBV5-1 and TRBJ2-5; D perhaps matches TRBD2 (6 bases). Trimming took 0 bases from V and 11 from J, leaving 14 bases between them. The germline gives CDR1 SGHRS, CDR2 YFSETQ. The CDR3 extends over 13 amino acids. The CDR3 here is CASSLEGTGEQYF. The CDR3 DNA reads as TGCGCCAGCAGCTTGGAAGGGACGGGGGAGCAGTACTTC.

The V and J genes are TRBV2 and TRBJ2-1, with a weak D call TRBD2 (5 bases). This CDR3 spans 12 amino acids. V gave up 6 bases and J gave up 13 bases, with 16 bases separating them. Germline CDR1 SNHLY, CDR2 FYNNEI. The DNA for the CDR3 is TGTGCCAGCAGACGGACTGCGTCTGGACAGTTCTTC. This codes for CASRRTASGQFF.

The chain links TRBV6-5 to TRBJ2-7; D is unclear. Trimming pared 10 bases from V and 3 bases from J, leaving 13 bases between. Germline-derived CDR1 and CDR2 are MNHEY and SVGAGI. The CDR3 spans 12 residues. CDR3 in DNA: TGTGCCACCAGGACGGAATACTACGAGCAGTACTTC. This gives the protein CATRTEYYEQYF.

The V and J genes are TRBV29-1 and TRBJ1-2; D is unclear. Per the germline V gene, CDR1 is SQVTM and CDR2 is ANQGSEA. Trimming cost V 4 bases and J 0 bases, with 6 bases left between them. The CDR3 length is 12 residues. The CDR3 loop reads CSVGGTNYGYTF. DNA for the CDR3: TGCAGCGTTGGCGGGACTAACTATGGCTACACCTTC.

This clonotype was found many times. Here the CDR3 DNA reads TGCGCCAGCAGCCAAGATGCCTCCCTACCTTCTTACGAGCAGTACTTC. It specifies CASSQDASLPSYEQYF. This sequence joins TRBV4-3 and TRBJ2-7; D is unresolved. The germline gives CDR1 LGHNA, CDR2 YSLEER. This CDR3 has 16 residues. Deletions cut 0 bases from V and 4 bases from J, with 16 bases between.

This chain links TRBV27 with TRBJ2-1; D tentatively reads TRBD1 or TRBD2 (5 bases each). This CDR3 has 13 amino acids. Germline lookup yields CDR1 MNHEY and CDR2 SMNVEV (reference sequence). Trimming left V 4 bases short and J 7 bases short, with 11 bases between. The CDR3 nucleotides read TGTGCCAGCAGTTGGGACCCTCGGAATGAGCAGTTCTTC. Its protein product is CASSWDPRNEQFF.

As regards this clonotype: Germline is not matched at one junction end, which may reflect a read error. The V gene is TRBV19, the J gene TRBJ2-1; 7 bases agree with TRBD2. This CDR3 contains 14 residues. CDR1 is LNHDA, CDR2 SQIVND, per germline (reference sequence). Here the CDR3 DNA reads TGTGCCAGTAGTACTAGCGGAGGGACCAATGGGCAGTTCTTC. Its protein is CASSTSGGTNGQFF.

This sequence joins TRBV7-7 and TRBJ2-3, with 9 bases matching TRBD2. Germline values: CDR1 SSHAT, CDR2 FNYEAQ (reference sequence). Trimming at V came to 5 bases and at J to 3 bases, leaving 9 bases not matched to a gene. This CDR3 has 16 amino acids. CDR3 sequence: CASSQASGITTDTQYF. The CDR3 coding sequence is TGTGCCAGCAGCCAAGCTAGCGGGATTACAACAGATACGCAGTATTTT.

The V call is TRBV6-2 or TRBV6-3, the J call TRBJ1-1; unclear D gene. Deletions cut 6 bases from V and 0 bases from J, with 17 bases between. This CDR3 is 16 amino acids long. The germline V gene encodes CDR1 MNHEY and CDR2 SVGEGT. In DNA form, the CDR3 reads TGTGCCAGCAGCCGGGGTCCGACGGGAATGAACACTGAAGCTTTCTTT. Translation: CASSRGPTGMNTEAFF.

This sequence joins TRBV28 and TRBJ2-6, with TRBD2 matching over 9 bases. Trimming removed 2 bases from V and 9 bases from J; junction bases left unmatched: 11. The CDR3 runs 17 residues. Germline lookup yields CDR1 MDHEN and CDR2 SYDVKM. The CDR3 reads CASSLPNAASGINVLTF. DNA for the CDR3: TGTGCCAGCAGTTTACCCAACGCTGCTAGCGGGATCAACGTCCTGACTTTC. Based on the CDR3 plus reference TRBV28 and TRBJ2-6, the full variable domain is DVKVTQSSRYLVKRTGEKVFLECVQDMDHENMFWYRQDPGLGLRLIYFSYDVKMKEKGDIPEGYSVSREKKERFSLILESASTNQTSMYLCASSLPNAASGINVLTFGAGSRLTVL.